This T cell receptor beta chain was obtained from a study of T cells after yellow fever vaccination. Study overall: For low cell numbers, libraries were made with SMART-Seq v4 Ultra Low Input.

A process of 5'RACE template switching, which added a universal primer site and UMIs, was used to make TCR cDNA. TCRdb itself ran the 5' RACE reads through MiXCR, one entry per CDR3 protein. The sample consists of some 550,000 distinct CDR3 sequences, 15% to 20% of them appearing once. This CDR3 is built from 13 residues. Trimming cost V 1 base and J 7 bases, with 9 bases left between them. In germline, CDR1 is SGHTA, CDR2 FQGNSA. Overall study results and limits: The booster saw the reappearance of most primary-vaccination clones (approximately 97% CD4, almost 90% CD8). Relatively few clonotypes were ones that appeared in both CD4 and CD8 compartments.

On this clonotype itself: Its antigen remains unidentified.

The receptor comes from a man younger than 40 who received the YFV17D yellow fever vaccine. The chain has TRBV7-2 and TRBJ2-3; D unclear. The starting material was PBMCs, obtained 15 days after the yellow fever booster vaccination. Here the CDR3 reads CASSLGPLYTQYF. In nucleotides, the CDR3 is TGTGCCAGCAGCTTAGGGCCCCTGTATACGCAGTATTTT.